This entry features one T cell receptor (beta chain) sequence. This record belongs to a study of cytomegalovirus exposure and HLA in healthy donors. The V segment lost 5 bases and the J segment 5 bases; nucleotides outside the gene matches: 8. The length of the CDR3 is 14 residues. Germline CDR1 is SNHLY and CDR2 is FYNNEI. It was with 60 Vbeta and 13 Jbeta primers that the PCR ran. Sequenced by immunoSEQ multiplex PCR; TCRdb stores in-frame clones only, minus some. The sample holds some 97,000 clones; more than 65% are singletons and the top ten take 4%. The chain links TRBV2 to TRBJ1-1; 7 nucleotides align to TRBD1. The source of this sequence is a woman aged 45-59 years in good health and CMV-seropositive. Specimen: PBMCs. The CDR3 loop reads CASSSQGLGTEAFF. CDR3 nucleotides: TGTGCCAGCAGTTCACAGGGGCTAGGAACTGAAGCTTTCTTT.